One sample yielded the 28 T cell receptor beta chains listed below, sequenced in a study of CD8 T cells in Susac syndrome. Roughly 0.45 to 1 ug RNA was reverse transcribed with random hexamers. TCRdb re-called the immunoSEQ multiplex PCR reads through MiXCR, storing one row per CDR3 protein. The repertoire consists of about 140,000 distinct CDR3 sequences, with 85% to 95% occurring once and the leading ten covering 0.11%. Sequenced input: CD4+ T cells from PBMCs. The receptors stem from a human donor with multiple sclerosis.

This chain joins TRBV9 and TRBJ2-1, with TRBD2 matching over 9 bases. CDR3 length equals 15 residues. V was clipped by 1 base and J by 8 bases; unmatched bases: 7. Germline V gene lookup returns CDR1 SGDLS and CDR2 YYNGEE. The CDR3 reads CASSVSSGKVDEQFF. CDR3 nucleotide sequence: TGTGCCAGCAGCGTATCTAGCGGGAAGGTCGATGAGCAGTTCTTC.

The chain combines TRBV3-1 with TRBJ1-4, with D maybe TRBD1 (5 bases). The germline V gene has CDR1 LGHDT and CDR2 YNNKEL (reference sequence). The CDR3 runs to 13 residues. V gave up 1 base and J gave up 7 bases, with 7 bases separating them. CDR3 DNA: TGTGCCAGCAGCCAAGTTAGGGGTGAAAAACTGTTTTTT. The encoded protein is CASSQVRGEKLFF. Full variable domain (outside the CDR3, taken from reference TRBV3-1 and TRBJ1-4): DTAVSQTPKYLVTQMGNDKSIKCEQNLGHDTMYWYKQDSKKFLKIMFSYNNKELIINETVPNRFSPKSPDKAHLNLHINSLELGDSAVYFCASSQVRGEKLFFGSGTQLSVL.

This sequence joins TRBV5-6 and TRBJ1-5, with 10 bases identical to TRBD1. With 4 bases clipped from V and 2 bases from J, the junction kept 6 bases outside the gene matches. The germline V gene has CDR1 SGHDT and CDR2 YYEEEE. This CDR3 comprises 16 residues. CDR3 amino acids: CASSGRQGAGNQPQHF. The CDR3 DNA is TGTGCCAGCAGCGGGAGACAGGGGGCTGGCAATCAGCCCCAGCATTTT.

This clonotype was recorded only once. V usage is TRBV12-3 or TRBV12-4 and J usage is TRBJ2-1; no clear D. The CDR3 extends over 15 amino acids. Trimming took off 7 bases at V and 4 bases at J, with 17 bases between the two ends. The CDR3 loop is CASNPDRFGYNEQFF. CDR3 DNA: TGTGCCAGCAATCCGGACCGATTCGGGTACAATGAGCAGTTCTTC.

The chain employs TRBV15 and TRBJ2-5; D uncertain. Between the trimmed V and J ends, which lost 0 bases and 6 bases, there was a span of 14 bases. Germline lookup yields CDR1 LNHNV and CDR2 YYDKDF (reference sequence). The CDR3 runs 15 residues. The CDR3 sequence is CATSRDYSPGKTQYF. CDR3 sequence (DNA): TGTGCCACCAGCAGAGATTACTCCCCCGGCAAGACCCAGTACTTC.

The chain links TRBV12-3 or TRBV12-4 to TRBJ1-5; tentatively, D is TRBD1 (5 bases). This CDR3 contains 15 residues. The V end lost 7 bases, the J end lost 2 bases, and 15 bases lay between the germline ends. The CDR3 DNA is TGTGCCAGCACCCCGGGGGGGTATGGCAATCAGCCCCAGCATTTT. Its translation is CASTPGGYGNQPQHF.

This clonotype was detected only once. This sequence joins TRBV29-1 and TRBJ2-1, with D possibly matching TRBD1 (5 bases). This CDR3 has 15 residues. The germline V gene encodes CDR1 SQVTM and CDR2 ANQGSEA. V was pared by 3 bases and J by 2 bases, with 14 bases between. The CDR3 nucleotides read TGCAGCGTTGACGCGTCCCAGGGAACCTACAATGAGCAGTTCTTC. Protein: CSVDASQGTYNEQFF.

The J gene is TRBJ2-7, the V gene TRBV2; D ambiguous. CDR1 is SNHLY, CDR2 FYNNEI, per germline. This CDR3 has 11 residues. Trimming took off 3 bases at V and 3 bases at J, with 3 bases between the two ends. CDR3 sequence: CASSDDYEQYF. The CDR3 DNA is TGTGCCAGCAGTGACGACTACGAGCAGTACTTC.

The V call is TRBV7-2, the J call TRBJ2-7; no reliable D call. Trimming pared 3 bases from V and 4 bases from J, leaving 7 bases between. Germline lookup yields CDR1 SGHTA and CDR2 FQGNSA. The CDR3 sequence is 12 residues long. CDR3 DNA: TGTGCCAGCAGCTTGGACGTTTACGAGCAGTACTTC. This encodes CASSLDVYEQYF.

This clonotype was seen just once. This sequence joins TRBV2 and TRBJ2-1; 16 positions agree with TRBD2. This CDR3 is built from 15 residues. The germline V gene has CDR1 SNHLY and CDR2 FYNNEI. Losses at the gene ends were 6 bases for V and 8 bases for J; bases not matched to a gene: 4. In DNA form, the CDR3 reads TGTGCCAGCAGAGGGACTAGCGGGAGGGCCTATGAGCAGTTCTTC. Its protein product is CASRGTSGRAYEQFF.

The chain links TRBV9 to TRBJ2-1; TRBD2 matches at 9 bases. CDR3 length equals 17 residues. Germline V gene data show CDR1 as SGDLS and CDR2 as YYNGEE. Unmatched junction bases numbered 9, after V lost 0 bases and J lost 5 bases. DNA for the CDR3: TGTGCCAGCAGCGTAGACCCCCCTAGCGGGATAGACAATGAGCAGTTCTTC. This gives the protein CASSVDPPSGIDNEQFF.

The V and J genes are TRBV20-1 and TRBJ2-3; possibly TRBD2 for D (7 bases). The germline V and J ends were trimmed by 6 bases and 3 bases, with 16 bases remaining between them. This CDR3 contains 14 residues. CDR1 and CDR2 from the germline V gene are DFQATT and SNEGSKA (reference sequence). Written as DNA, the CDR3 is TGCAGTGCCCGCAGGGCGGGGGCAACAGATACGCAGTATTTT. This encodes CSARRAGATDTQYF.

The genes are TRBV15 and TRBJ1-2, with 7 positions matching TRBD1. The CDR3 contains 13 residues. Germline assignment: CDR1 LNHNV and CDR2 YYDKDF (reference sequence). With V trimmed by 6 bases and J by 3 bases, 4 bases remained unmatched. The CDR3 is CATSRDSHYGYTF. DNA of the CDR3: TGTGCCACCAGTAGGGACAGTCACTATGGCTACACCTTC. The full variable domain, completed using reference TRBV15 and TRBJ1-2, is DAMVIQNPRYQVTQFGKPVTLSCSQTLNHNVMYWYQQKSSQAPKLLFHYYDKDFNNEADTPDNFQSRRPNTSFCFLDIRSPGLGDTAMYLCATSRDSHYGYTFGSGTRLTVV.

The genes are TRBV2 and TRBJ2-6, with D hard to call. The CDR3 has 12 amino acids. V was cut by 11 bases and J by 3 bases, with 8 bases left in between. Germline CDR1 is SNHLY and CDR2 is FYNNEI. The CDR3 reads CARALGANVLTF. The CDR3 DNA reads TGTGCCCGAGCACTTGGGGCCAACGTCCTGACTTTC. The full variable domain, in which reference TRBV2 and TRBJ2-6 provide the parts outside the CDR3, is EPEVTQTPSHQVTQMGQEVILRCVPISNHLYFYWYRQILGQKVEFLVSFYNNEISEKSEIFDDQFSVERPDGSNFTLKIRSTKLEDSAMYFCARALGANVLTFGAGSRLTVL.

This chain uses TRBV20-1 with TRBJ1-1; possibly TRBD1 for D (5 bases). The length of the CDR3 is 14 residues. CDR1 is DFQATT, CDR2 SNEGSKA, per germline (reference sequence). V was shortened by 5 bases and J by 0 bases, with 13 bases between the two germline ends. The CDR3 DNA follows: TGCAGTGCTGATCAGGGTTTCATGAACACTGAAGCTTTCTTT. The encoded protein is CSADQGFMNTEAFF.

The chain combines TRBV20-1 with TRBJ2-7; D not certain. The CDR3 loop spans 14 amino acids. V gave up 6 bases and J gave up 3 bases, with 18 bases separating them. CDR1 is DFQATT and CDR2 is SNEGSKA in the germline V gene (reference sequence). CDR3 residues: CSARKGLGIYEQYF. Written as DNA, the CDR3 is TGCAGTGCCAGAAAGGGTCTGGGGATCTACGAGCAGTACTTC.

The V gene is TRBV7-9, the J gene TRBJ2-7; either TRBD1 or TRBD2 may supply D (6 bases each). The V end lost 6 bases, the J end lost 12 bases, and 21 bases lay between the germline ends. Germline CDR1 reads SEHNR; CDR2 reads FQNEAQ (reference sequence). CDR3 length: 13 residues. CDR3 in amino acids: CASSWGAVGLSYF. The CDR3 nucleotides are TGTGCCAGCAGTTGGGGGGCGGTTGGTTTATCGTACTTC.

The V and J genes are TRBV20-1 and TRBJ2-7, with D possibly TRBD2 on 6 matching bases. Germline CDR1 is DFQATT and CDR2 is SNEGSKA (reference sequence). The germline V and J ends were trimmed by 6 bases and 3 bases, with 21 bases remaining between them. The CDR3 covers 15 residues. In nucleotides, the CDR3 is TGCAGTGCCCGCCCTGGGGTCCGGGGGAACTACGAGCAGTACTTC. Protein sequence: CSARPGVRGNYEQYF.

The chain couples TRBV12-3 or TRBV12-4 to TRBJ2-3; 8 nucleotides match TRBD2. CDR3 length equals 14 residues. V was pared by 5 bases and J by 2 bases, with 3 bases of the junction left unmatched. CDR3 sequence (DNA): TGTGCCAGCAGTCCGGGGGGGAACACAGATACGCAGTATTTT. Amino acid sequence: CASSPGGNTDTQYF.

The chain uses TRBV28 and TRBJ2-7; D perhaps matches TRBD2 (6 bases). Germline V gene lookup returns CDR1 MDHEN and CDR2 SYDVKM. This CDR3 is built from 15 residues. Trimming left V 6 bases short and J 0 bases short, with 15 bases between. CDR3 loop: CASSGPGALSYEQYF. The CDR3, as DNA: TGTGCCAGCAGCGGGCCGGGAGCACTCTCCTACGAGCAGTACTTC.

The gene calls are TRBV14 and TRBJ2-7; the D is unclear. The CDR3 has 12 residues. The germline CDR1 and CDR2 sequences are SGHDN and FVKESK. V lost 3 bases to trimming and J lost 1 base, with 4 bases between them. For the CDR3, the DNA is TGTGCCAGCAGCCACGGGTCCTACGAGCAGTACTTC. Its translation is CASSHGSYEQYF.

The chain has TRBV5-4 and TRBJ2-1, with 8 nucleotides matching TRBD1. The germline gives CDR1 SGHNT, CDR2 YYREEE (reference sequence). The CDR3 is 14 residues long. V trimming: 3 bases; J trimming: 8 bases; junction bases outside the gene matches: 7. The CDR3 loop reads CASSSQDRADEQFF. The CDR3, as DNA: TGTGCCAGCAGCTCCCAGGACAGGGCCGATGAGCAGTTCTTC.

The rearrangement uses TRBV12-3 or TRBV12-4 and TRBJ1-1; 7 bases align to TRBD1. V lost 5 bases and J lost 4; bases outside the gene matches: 7. The CDR3 has 14 residues. DNA of the CDR3: TGTGCCAGCAGTGGTTCCAGGGGGGTCACTGAAGCTTTCTTT. It is translated as CASSGSRGVTEAFF.

V and J are TRBV20-1 and TRBJ1-1; 7 positions match TRBD1. From germline, CDR1 is DFQATT and CDR2 SNEGSKA (reference sequence). The V segment lost 0 bases and the J segment 0 bases; nucleotides outside the gene matches: 4. The CDR3 contains 15 residues. The CDR3 spells CSARDQGGMNTEAFF. DNA of the CDR3: TGCAGTGCTAGAGACCAGGGGGGCATGAACACTGAAGCTTTCTTT.

The chain couples TRBV7-9 to TRBJ1-2; D gene unclear. The CDR3 is 13 amino acids. V lost 3 bases and J 4 bases, leaving 9 bases between the germline ends. Germline V lookup: CDR1 SEHNR, CDR2 FQNEAQ (reference sequence). CDR3 coding DNA: TGTGCCAGCAGCTTCGACTCACTCTATGGCTACACCTTC. Protein sequence: CASSFDSLYGYTF.

CDR3 sequence reads: CSARGVDARGGRLTEAFF. The CDR3 DNA is TGCAGTGCTAGAGGGGTGGACGCCCGAGGAGGGAGGCTCACTGAAGCTTTCTTT. V usage is TRBV20-1 and J usage is TRBJ1-1; D remains ambiguous. Germline V lookup: CDR1 DFQATT, CDR2 SNEGSKA (reference sequence). There are 18 residues in the CDR3. Trimming left V 1 base short and J 4 bases short, with 25 bases between.

The rearrangement joins TRBV9 to TRBJ2-7; D gene unclear. V was shortened by 4 bases and J by 5 bases, with 13 bases between the two germline ends. CDR3 length: 13 residues. CDR1 and CDR2 from the germline V gene are SGDLS and YYNGEE. CDR3 in amino acids: CASSTSPLDEQYF. CDR3 coding DNA: TGTGCCAGCAGCACAAGTCCCCTCGACGAGCAGTACTTC.

V is TRBV15 and J is TRBJ2-7, with D unclear. CDR3 length equals 13 residues. Germline assignment: CDR1 LNHNV and CDR2 YYDKDF (reference sequence). V was shortened by 1 base and J by 3 bases, with 7 bases between the two germline ends. The CDR3: CATSRGVGYEQYF. CDR3 coding DNA: TGTGCCACCAGCAGAGGTGTAGGCTACGAGCAGTACTTC.